What follows describes a single TCR beta chain. A junction boundary mismatches the germline segment, possibly from a read error. Looked up from germline, CDR1 is SGDLS and CDR2 is YYNGEE. CDR3 length: 15 amino acids. A J-beta primer mix and a sample-barcoded 5' primer were used in a second PCR of roughly 7 to 12 cycles. MiXCR was run by TCRdb on the 5' RACE reads, yielding one entry per CDR3 protein. Altogether fewer than 800,000 distinct CDR3 sequences are present, approximately 21% being singletons, with the ten largest covering under 4%. Each donor had ten milliliters of peripheral blood drawn. These data come from a study of blood T cells in healthy people across ages.

The chain has TRBV9 and TRBJ1-3; 9 bases map to TRBD1. The specimen sequenced was blood. The TCR comes from a man aged 70 or older in good health. The CDR3 sequence: CASSDRGSAGNTIYF. The CDR3 DNA follows: TGTGCCAGTAGCGACAGGGGGTCCGCTGGAAACACCATATATTTT.